This T cell receptor (beta chain) was recorded in a study of blood T cell repertoires in COVID-19. The authors' processing: Amplification from reference gene primers served as the basis for estimated nucleated cell counts. The assay was immunoSEQ multiplex PCR, and TCRdb's table has in-frame clones only and misses some. The V and J calls and clone size come from that table; D and trimming were worked out from the DNA. The sample carries a few hundred thousand clones, approximately 90% recorded once. Cohort assignment relied on participant-reported clinical history. V dropped 0 bases and J dropped 0 bases, with 8 bases sitting between them. Per the germline V gene, CDR1 is LGHNA and CDR2 is YSLEER. The CDR3 is 15 residues long.

The source is a woman in her forties or fifties who had recovered from COVID-19. Input material: PBMCs or T cells enriched from blood (not recorded which). This chain uses TRBV4-3 with TRBJ1-2; tentatively, D is TRBD1 (5 bases). The CDR3 here is CASSQDRRANYGYTF. In DNA form, the CDR3 reads TGCGCCAGCAGCCAAGATCGCAGGGCTAACTATGGCTACACCTTC.